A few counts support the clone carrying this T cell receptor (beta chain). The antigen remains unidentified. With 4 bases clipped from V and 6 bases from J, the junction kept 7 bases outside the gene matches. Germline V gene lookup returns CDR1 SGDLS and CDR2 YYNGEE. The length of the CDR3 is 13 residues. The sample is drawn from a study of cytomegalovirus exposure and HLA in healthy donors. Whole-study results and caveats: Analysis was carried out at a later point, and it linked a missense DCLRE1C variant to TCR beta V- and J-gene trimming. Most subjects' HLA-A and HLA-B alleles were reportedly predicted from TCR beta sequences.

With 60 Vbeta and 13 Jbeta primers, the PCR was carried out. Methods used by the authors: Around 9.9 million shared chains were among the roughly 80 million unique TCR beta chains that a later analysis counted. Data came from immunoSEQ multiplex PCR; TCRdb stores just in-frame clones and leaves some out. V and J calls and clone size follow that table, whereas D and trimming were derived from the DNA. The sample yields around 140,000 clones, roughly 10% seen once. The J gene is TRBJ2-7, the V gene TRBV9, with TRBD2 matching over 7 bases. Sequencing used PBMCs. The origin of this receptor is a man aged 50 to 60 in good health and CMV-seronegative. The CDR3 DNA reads TGTGCCAGCAGCCCGACGAGCGGGGCCGAGCAGTACTTC. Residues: CASSPTSGAEQYF.